This record covers a single TCR beta chain. Its antigen is unidentified. This sample is drawn from a study of shared clonotypes between healthy human individuals. Study-level points and caveats: It was anticipated that sequencing depth would influence how many clonotypes donors shared.

Approximately 29,000 T cell genomes, or about 300 ng DNA, went into replicate PCRs of unsorted PBMC. Under the authors' procedure: Filtering differed, since immunoSEQ gave only junction sequences and no quality scores. Measured with immunoSEQ multiplex PCR; TCRdb has only the in-frame clones, and not every one. V, J and clone size are taken as reported in that table, and D and trimming were inferred from the DNA itself. This table holds more than 450,000 clones, more than 65% found once. With 2 bases removed from V and 4 bases from J, the gap between germline ends came to 13 bases. Per the germline V gene, CDR1 is MDHEN and CDR2 is SYDVKM. CDR3 length: 15 amino acids.

The sequence was collected from a woman between 35 and 50 years old in good health. Some clones in this sample may be carry-over from other donors' samples. The chain combines TRBV28 with TRBJ2-3; TRBD1 might be the D (5 bases). Sequencing input: PBMCs. The DNA of the CDR3 is TGTGCCAGCAGTTTACCAGGGTCGGGCGCAGATACGCAGTATTTT. Its translation: CASSLPGSGADTQYF.